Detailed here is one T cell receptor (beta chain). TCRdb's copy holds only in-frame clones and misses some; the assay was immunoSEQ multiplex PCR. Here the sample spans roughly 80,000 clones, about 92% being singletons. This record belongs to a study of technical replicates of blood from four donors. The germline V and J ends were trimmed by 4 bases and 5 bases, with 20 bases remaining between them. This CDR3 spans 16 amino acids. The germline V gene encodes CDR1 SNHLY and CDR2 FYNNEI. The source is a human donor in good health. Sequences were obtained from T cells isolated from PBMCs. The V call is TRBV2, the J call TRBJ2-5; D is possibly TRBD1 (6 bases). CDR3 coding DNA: TGTGCCAGCAGTGGGGTGGCAGGGGCCTCCCCCGAGACCCAGTACTTC. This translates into CASSGVAGASPETQYF.